These 26 T cell receptor beta chains were all obtained from the same sample, sequenced in a study of radiation and T cells in renal cell carcinoma. Sequencing used immunoSEQ multiplex PCR; TCRdb keeps in-frame clones, though not all of them. The table records around 180,000 clones, about 88% of them present only once. Time point described: blood 4 weeks post-SBRT, at nephrectomy. Noted treatment: 15 Gy SBRT to primary tumor, nephrectomy 4 weeks later. The material was blood, obtained from a patient whose treatment included radiotherapy and nephrectomy. All receptors come from a woman aged 45-65 years with renal cell carcinoma.

The V call is TRBV6-5, the J call TRBJ2-7; D perhaps matches TRBD2 (5 bases). V dropped 4 bases and J dropped 5 bases, with 18 bases sitting between them. Germline V gene lookup returns CDR1 MNHEY and CDR2 SVGAGI. The CDR3 runs 15 residues. The CDR3 region is CASSSSGGRLHEQYF. The CDR3 DNA sequence: TGTGCCAGCAGTTCCAGCGGCGGGCGGCTGCACGAGCAGTACTTC.

This rearrangement joins TRBV19 to TRBJ1-3, with a weak D call TRBD1 (6 bases). Germline CDR1 is LNHDA and CDR2 is SQIVND (reference sequence). The V and J ends lost 4 bases and 0 bases respectively, with 10 bases between them. CDR3 length: 15 amino acids. The CDR3 bases are TGTGCCAGTAGTAATCAGGGGAACTCTGGAAACACCATATATTTT. Amino acid sequence: CASSNQGNSGNTIYF.

This sequence joins TRBV28 and TRBJ1-1; D gene unclear. CDR3 length equals 14 residues. CDR1 MDHEN and CDR2 SYDVKM come from the germline V gene. With 7 bases removed from V and 7 bases from J, the gap between germline ends came to 19 bases. CDR3 DNA sequence: TGTGCCAGCAACTTATGGGGTCAGCACGGTGAAGCTTTCTTT. Its protein product is CASNLWGQHGEAFF.

This clone was recorded a few times. This chain joins TRBV7-2 and TRBJ1-2; D is unresolved. Germline V gene lookup returns CDR1 SGHTA and CDR2 FQGNSA. This CDR3 is built from 16 residues. V lost 4 bases to trimming and J lost 0 bases, with 15 bases between them. This chain's CDR3 is CASSSSPALANYGYTF. The CDR3, as DNA: TGTGCCAGCAGCTCCTCCCCAGCCCTCGCTAACTATGGCTACACCTTC.

V is TRBV7-2 and J is TRBJ1-2; possibly TRBD1 for D (5 bases). Germline V gene lookup returns CDR1 SGHTA and CDR2 FQGNSA. Trimming took off 2 bases at V and 0 bases at J, with 13 bases between the two ends. This CDR3 has 16 residues. CDR3: CASSLSVGRANYGYTF. CDR3 nucleotide sequence: TGTGCCAGCAGCTTATCGGTCGGCAGGGCTAACTATGGCTACACCTTC.

The chain has TRBV28 and TRBJ1-6, with a possible D match to TRBD1 (6 bases). Germline V CDR1 and CDR2: MDHEN, SYDVKM. The CDR3 totals 14 residues. V shed 7 bases and J shed 8 bases, with 15 bases lying between them. CDR3 protein: CASNPGGAYSPLHF. The CDR3 bases are TGTGCCAGCAACCCCGGGGGCGCATATTCACCCCTCCACTTT.

This clone was seen more than once but under ten times. The rearrangement joins TRBV6-1 to TRBJ1-5; TRBD1 agrees at 10 bases. Germline V CDR1 and CDR2: MNHNS, SASEGT. This CDR3 has 15 amino acids. V dropped 6 bases and J dropped 7; count of bases not matched to a gene: 9. The CDR3 DNA sequence: TGTGCCAGCAGAACCGGGACAGGGGATACCCAGCCCCAGCATTTT. Its protein product is CASRTGTGDTQPQHF.

V gene TRBV2 combines with J gene TRBJ2-3; tentatively, D is TRBD2 (5 bases). The CDR3 consists of 16 residues. Germline V gene data show CDR1 as SNHLY and CDR2 as FYNNEI. V lost 3 bases, J lost 4 bases, and 17 bases lay in between. The CDR3 DNA reads as TGTGCCAGCAGTGACGGGTGGCAGCGTAGCGCAGATACGCAGTATTTT. It specifies CASSDGWQRSADTQYF.

This clone was recorded once. The rearrangement joins TRBV6-1 to TRBJ2-3; TRBD1 matches at 7 bases. CDR1 is MNHNS, CDR2 SASEGT, per germline. This CDR3 comprises 14 residues. V dropped 5 bases and J dropped 4; count of bases not matched to a gene: 6. In DNA, the CDR3 is TGTGCCAGCAGTACAGGGGTGTCGGCAGATACGCAGTATTTT. Amino acid sequence: CASSTGVSADTQYF.

CDR3 nucleotides: TGCGCCAGCAGCTTTGGTGGAGCGGCCACTGAAGCTTTCTTT. This codes for CASSFGGAATEAFF. The gene calls are TRBV5-1 and TRBJ1-1; D gene unclear. CDR1 is SGHRS and CDR2 is YFSETQ in the germline V gene. V was trimmed by 2 bases and J by 4 bases, leaving 12 bases between them. This CDR3 has 14 residues.

The CDR3 bases are TGCGCCAGCAGCCAACCAGACAGGAGTAACACTGAAGCTTTCTTT. Its translation: CASSQPDRSNTEAFF. The V call is TRBV4-3, the J call TRBJ1-1; tentatively, D is TRBD1 (6 bases). V lost 2 bases and J lost 2, with 12 bases in between. CDR1 is LGHNA and CDR2 is YSLEER in the germline V gene. The CDR3 loop spans 15 amino acids.

The rearrangement joins TRBV7-3 to TRBJ1-1; 9 bases agree with TRBD1. With 5 bases clipped from V and 2 bases from J, the junction kept 6 bases outside the gene matches. Germline-derived CDR1 and CDR2 are SGHTA and FQGTGA. This CDR3 has 15 residues. CDR3 sequence (DNA): TGTGCCAGCAGCAGAGACAGGGGGATCAACACTGAAGCTTTCTTT. It codes for CASSRDRGINTEAFF.

J is TRBJ1-2 and V is TRBV13; TRBD1 matches at 7 bases. CDR1 and CDR2 from the germline V gene are PRHDT and FYEKMQ (reference sequence). After removal of 3 bases from V and 4 bases from J, the junction contained 8 bases not matched to a gene. This CDR3 has 15 amino acids. In DNA form, the CDR3 reads TGTGCCAGCAGCTTGGGTGGAGGGGGCGCCTATGGCTACACCTTC. Translation gives CASSLGGGGAYGYTF.

The chain combines TRBV6-1 with TRBJ2-1; 7 bases agree with TRBD1. V trimming: 6 bases; J trimming: 5 bases; junction bases outside the gene matches: 7. Germline V gene sequence: CDR1 MNHNS, CDR2 SASEGT. This CDR3 has 14 residues. DNA for the CDR3: TGTGCCAGCAGCTATTCGGACAGGAACAATGAGCAGTTCTTC. It specifies CASSYSDRNNEQFF.

The genes are TRBV5-1 and TRBJ2-7; tentative D call: TRBD1 (6 bases). Germline V gene sequence: CDR1 SGHRS, CDR2 YFSETQ. V shed 4 bases and J shed 1 base, with 24 bases lying between them. The CDR3 is made up of 18 amino acids. The CDR3 is CASSLSGAGRLGSYEQYF. CDR3 DNA sequence: TGCGCCAGCAGCCTCTCAGGGGCAGGGAGATTGGGATCCTACGAGCAGTACTTC.

J is TRBJ2-3 and V is TRBV15, with D possibly being TRBD1 (5 bases). The CDR3 sequence is 14 residues long. In germline, CDR1 is LNHNV, CDR2 YYDKDF (reference sequence). V was pared by 8 bases and J by 3 bases, with 15 bases between. CDR3: CATRAEGVTDTQYF. CDR3 DNA sequence: TGTGCCACCCGGGCAGAAGGGGTAACAGATACGCAGTATTTT.

J is TRBJ1-4 and V is TRBV29-1; unclear D gene. Per the germline V gene, CDR1 is SQVTM and CDR2 is ANQGSEA. Trimming cost V 5 bases and J 3 bases, with 7 bases left between them. This CDR3 region has 12 residues. The CDR3 nucleotides are TGCAGCGTTTGGGGTTCTAATGAAAAACTGTTTTTT. Translation gives CSVWGSNEKLFF.

This clone was seen more than once but under ten times. The chain has TRBV15 and TRBJ1-1, with D uncertain. The germline V gene has CDR1 LNHNV and CDR2 YYDKDF (reference sequence). With 8 bases removed from V and 2 bases from J, the gap between germline ends came to 12 bases. CDR3 size: 13 residues. CDR3 sequence (DNA): TGTGCCACCCGATGGACCGGTAACACTGAAGCTTTCTTT. Translation: CATRWTGNTEAFF.

The V call is TRBV18, the J call TRBJ1-2; 8 nucleotides match TRBD1. The length of the CDR3 is 15 residues. V gave up 4 bases and J gave up 2 bases; unmatched junction bases: 6. Germline V gene data show CDR1 as KGHSH and CDR2 as LQKENI. CDR3 sequence reads: CASSRQGAENYGYTF. Here the CDR3 DNA reads TGTGCCAGCTCACGGCAGGGGGCCGAAAACTATGGCTACACCTTC.

The J gene is TRBJ1-5, the V gene TRBV6-5, with D tentatively TRBD1 (6 bases). Per germline, CDR1 MNHEY and CDR2 SVGAGI. Trimming pared 7 bases from V and 7 bases from J, leaving 20 bases between. This CDR3 spans 15 amino acids. CDR3 nucleotide sequence: TGTGCCAGCATCCTAACAAACAGGGAGGGGCAGCCCCAGCATTTT. This sequence encodes CASILTNREGQPQHF.

V is TRBV18 and J is TRBJ1-1, with unresolved D. Trimming took 5 bases from V and 1 from J, leaving 5 bases between them. The CDR3 extends over 12 amino acids. CDR1 is KGHSH and CDR2 is LQKENI in the germline V gene. CDR3 in amino acids: CASSWRNTEAFF. CDR3 nucleotides: TGTGCCAGCTCATGGAGGAACACTGAAGCTTTCTTT.

This CDR3 reads CASSVEWAGEAFF. The CDR3 DNA follows: TGTGCCAGCAGCGTAGAGTGGGCAGGTGAAGCTTTCTTT. The rearrangement joins TRBV9 to TRBJ1-1; D unresolved. The V gene lost 0 bases and the J gene lost 7 bases, with 10 bases spanning the gap. Germline-derived CDR1 and CDR2 are SGDLS and YYNGEE. This CDR3 has 13 residues.

This clone has just a few counts. The rearrangement links TRBV29-1 to TRBJ1-1, with D tentatively TRBD1 (6 bases). CDR3 length equals 13 residues. The V gene's germline CDR1 is SQVTM and CDR2 ANQGSEA. Trimming cost V 6 bases and J 2 bases, with 13 bases left between them. CDR3 protein: CSVVLGQNTEAFF. For the CDR3, the DNA is TGCAGCGTCGTCCTGGGACAAAACACTGAAGCTTTCTTT. The whole variable domain, filled in from reference TRBV29-1 and TRBJ1-1, reads SAVISQKPSRDICQRGTSLTIQCQVDSQVTMMFWYRQQPGQSLTLIATANQGSEATYESGFVIDKFPISRPNLTFSTLTVSNMSPEDSSIYLCSVVLGQNTEAFFGQGTRLTVV.

This chain joins TRBV7-3 and TRBJ1-1, with D hard to call. With 1 base removed from V and 1 base from J, the gap between germline ends came to 7 bases. CDR3 length: 14 amino acids. Germline V gene data show CDR1 as SGHTA and CDR2 as FQGTGA. In DNA, the CDR3 is TGTGCCAGCAGCTTAATTGCAGGGAACACTGAAGCTTTCTTT. Translation gives CASSLIAGNTEAFF.

The rearrangement joins TRBV5-6 to TRBJ1-3; no definite D call. V lost 1 base and J lost 4, with 9 bases in between. This CDR3 contains 14 residues. From germline, CDR1 is SGHDT and CDR2 YYEEEE. The CDR3 DNA reads TGTGCCAGCAGCTTGTTAGGTGGAGGAAACACCATATATTTT. Amino acid sequence: CASSLLGGGNTIYF.

The chain recombines TRBV5-1 with TRBJ1-6; maybe TRBD1 (5 bases). This CDR3 contains 14 residues. Germline CDR1 is SGHRS and CDR2 is YFSETQ. Trimming cost V 1 base and J 5 bases, with 7 bases left between them. CDR3 residues: CASSLQQDNSPLHF. DNA for the CDR3: TGCGCCAGCAGCTTGCAACAGGATAATTCACCCCTCCACTTT.